Included here is one T cell receptor beta chain sequence, with context. Its antigen remains unknown. This sample is drawn from a study of OX40 agonist ivuxolimab in advanced cancers. Study background: Patients in dose escalation had liver, melanoma, kidney or head and neck cancers.

This CDR3 has 15 residues. V was pared by 5 bases and J by 6 bases, with 14 bases of the junction left unmatched. The germline V gene has CDR1 SGHRS and CDR2 YFSETQ. Assay: immunoSEQ multiplex PCR; the TCRdb copy retains only in-frame clones and omits some. The sample has about 54,000 clones, more than 85% seen once; the top ten hold roughly 1.5%. Study results and caveats: Also showing low normalized T-cell clonal expansion were some of the nonresponders. Relative to CD4+, CD8+ T cells held more expanded clones on average. Researchers did not establish what antigens the expanded peripheral T cells target.

The TCR comes from an adult with an advanced solid tumor such as melanoma, head and neck, liver or kidney cancer. Sequenced here: CD4+ or CD8+ T cells sorted from blood, sampled in a trial of the OX40 agonist ivuxolimab. The genes are TRBV5-1 and TRBJ2-7, with TRBD1 matching over 7 bases. In DNA, the CDR3 is TGCGCCAGCAGGGTGAGGCTAGATAAGGGGGCCGAGCAGTACTTC. Amino acid sequence: CASRVRLDKGAEQYF.